This passage covers 18 T cell receptor beta chains from one sample sequenced in a study of blood T cell repertoires in COVID-19. Measured with immunoSEQ multiplex PCR; TCRdb has only the in-frame clones, and not every one. Among tens of thousands of clones listed, about 85% were seen once. Sequenced sample: peripheral blood. The receptor source for this set is a man aged 65 to 79 with acute or convalescent COVID-19.

V usage is TRBV27 and J usage is TRBJ2-5; 9 bases agree with TRBD1. Germline trimming cut 0 bases from V and 5 bases from J; bases unmatched to any gene: 7. The germline CDR1 and CDR2 sequences are MNHEY and SMNVEV (reference sequence). This CDR3 is 16 amino acids long. The CDR3 DNA reads as TGTGCCAGCAGTTTATCCGGGACAGGGTGGGAGGAGACCCAGTACTTC. Protein sequence: CASSLSGTGWEETQYF.

V usage is TRBV9 and J usage is TRBJ1-6, with D tentatively TRBD1 (6 bases). This CDR3 contains 14 residues. Between the trimmed V and J ends, which lost 4 bases and 4 bases, there was a span of 9 bases. Germline V lookup: CDR1 SGDLS, CDR2 YYNGEE. CDR3 sequence (DNA): TGTGCCAGCAGCCTTGGACAGTATAATTCACCCCTCCACTTT. Translated: CASSLGQYNSPLHF. Drawing the rest from reference TRBV9 and TRBJ1-6, the complete variable domain is DSGVTQTPKHLITATGQRVTLRCSPRSGDLSVYWYQQSLDQGLQFLIQYYNGEERAKGNILERFSAQQFPDLHSELNLSSLELGDSALYFCASSLGQYNSPLHFGNGTRLTVT.

A few counts support this clone. This chain links TRBV7-9 with TRBJ1-1; D gene unclear. The V end was cut by 1 base, the J end by 3 bases, with 12 bases between. CDR3 length: 15 amino acids. From germline, CDR1 is SEHNR and CDR2 FQNEAQ (reference sequence). CDR3 DNA: TGTGCCAGCAGCTTAGGGCAGTTGGACTACACTGAAGCTTTCTTT. It yields the protein CASSLGQLDYTEAFF.

This chain uses TRBV6-5 with TRBJ2-5; D may be TRBD1 (6 bases). The CDR3 length is 14 residues. Trimming cost V 9 bases and J 1 base, with 15 bases left between them. The germline V gene has CDR1 MNHEY and CDR2 SVGAGI. CDR3 protein: CASAQWTAQETQYF. In nucleotides, the CDR3 is TGTGCCAGTGCTCAGTGGACAGCCCAAGAGACCCAGTACTTC.

The chain links TRBV18 to TRBJ2-2; maybe TRBD2 (5 bases). This CDR3 is 15 amino acids long. V lost 3 bases, J lost 6 bases, and 14 bases lay in between. The germline V gene encodes CDR1 KGHSH and CDR2 LQKENI. CDR3 coding DNA: TGTGCCAGCTCACCCCTTGCGACCGGGGCCGGGGAGCTGTTTTTT. This encodes CASSPLATGAGELFF. Full variable domain (remainder filled in from reference TRBV18 and TRBJ2-2): NAGVMQNPRHLVRRRGQEARLRCSPMKGHSHVYWYRQLPEEGLKFMVYLQKENIIDESGMPKERFSAEFPKEGPSILRIQQVVRGDSAAYFCASSPLATGAGELFFGEGSRLTVL.

The J gene is TRBJ1-3, the V gene TRBV6-5; D is perhaps TRBD1 (5 bases). The CDR3 spans 15 residues. Germline-derived CDR1 and CDR2 are MNHEY and SVGAGI. Between the trimmed V and J ends, which lost 4 bases and 2 bases, there was a span of 12 bases. CDR3 bases: TGTGCCAGCAGTTCTACCCGACAGACTGGAAACACCATATATTTT. Amino acids: CASSSTRQTGNTIYF.

This clone occurred a few times. This sequence joins TRBV6-5 and TRBJ1-5; no reliable D call. Germline CDR1 is MNHEY and CDR2 is SVGAGI. Trimming took off 6 bases at V and 0 bases at J, with 12 bases between the two ends. The CDR3 totals 15 residues. The DNA of the CDR3 is TGTGCCAGCAGCCTCAGACAAGATAGCAATCAGCCCCAGCATTTT. Protein product: CASSLRQDSNQPQHF.

This clone showed up just once. The chain uses TRBV6-6 and TRBJ2-5; 7 nucleotides line up with TRBD2. This CDR3 is built from 15 residues. The ends lost 6 bases at V and 5 bases at J; junction bases unmatched: 12. The germline V gene has CDR1 MNHNY and CDR2 SVGAGI (reference sequence). CDR3 sequence (DNA): TGTGCCAGCAGGGGCGGGCCTGACGGGGGGGAGACCCAGTACTTC. This codes for CASRGGPDGGETQYF.

By sample share, this clone is medium-sized. V is TRBV29-1 and J is TRBJ1-2, with 10 nucleotides matching TRBD1. V shed 3 bases and J 2 bases; nucleotides not matched to a gene: 6. Germline V gives CDR1 SQVTM, CDR2 ANQGSEA. This CDR3 contains 15 residues. CDR3 protein: CSVEGRQGANYGYTF. The CDR3 DNA reads as TGCAGCGTTGAGGGACGACAGGGGGCGAACTATGGCTACACCTTC.

The chain links TRBV10-2 to TRBJ1-3, with D possibly matching TRBD1 (5 bases). V was shortened by 5 bases and J by 0 bases, with 8 bases between the two germline ends. Germline V gives CDR1 WSHSY, CDR2 SAAADI. The length of the CDR3 is 14 residues. Here the CDR3 reads CASSPGFSGNTIYF. The CDR3 DNA is TGCGCCAGCAGTCCAGGGTTCTCTGGAAACACCATATATTTT.

The rearrangement uses TRBV5-1 and TRBJ1-5; D remains ambiguous. The CDR3 contains 15 residues. Germline assignment: CDR1 SGHRS and CDR2 YFSETQ. V was cut by 1 base and J by 0 bases, with 8 bases left in between. The CDR3 nucleotides read TGCGCCAGCAGCTTGACGGAGGGTAGCAATCAGCCCCAGCATTTT. Translating gives CASSLTEGSNQPQHF.

The V call is TRBV5-1, the J call TRBJ2-5; 8 positions agree with TRBD1. Per the germline V gene, CDR1 is SGHRS and CDR2 is YFSETQ. V shed 0 bases and J 5 bases; nucleotides not matched to a gene: 6. CDR3 length: 15 residues. For the CDR3, the DNA is TGCGCCAGCAGCTTGGGATGGACAGGGAGGGAGACCCAGTACTTC. It encodes CASSLGWTGRETQYF.

The V and J genes are TRBV29-1 and TRBJ1-1; weak D call: TRBD1 (5 bases). Germline lookup yields CDR1 SQVTM and CDR2 ANQGSEA. V was trimmed by 5 bases and J by 5 bases, leaving 18 bases between them. The length of the CDR3 is 14 residues. The CDR3 DNA reads TGCAGCGTTACTGTCGGCAGGGTAGAAACTGAAGCTTTCTTT. Translated, it gives CSVTVGRVETEAFF.

This chain joins TRBV2 and TRBJ2-5; D gene uncertain. CDR3 length: 14 residues. Germline loops: CDR1 SNHLY, CDR2 FYNNEI. V dropped 4 bases and J dropped 5 bases, with 14 bases sitting between them. In DNA, the CDR3 is TGTGCCAGCAGTGTAGGAGTCACCTTGGAGACCCAGTACTTC. It yields the protein CASSVGVTLETQYF.

The chain employs TRBV27 and TRBJ1-4; D may be TRBD1 (5 bases). V lost 0 bases and J lost 0, with 11 bases in between. This CDR3 is built from 17 residues. Germline V gives CDR1 MNHEY, CDR2 SMNVEV (reference sequence). For the CDR3, the DNA is TGTGCCAGCAGTTTATCGCGGGGCGGTGCAACTAATGAAAAACTGTTTTTT. Translated, it gives CASSLSRGGATNEKLFF.

The chain has TRBV5-6 and TRBJ1-3; D may be TRBD1 (5 bases). The germline V gene encodes CDR1 SGHDT and CDR2 YYEEEE. V lost 4 bases to trimming and J lost 0 bases, with 11 bases between them. This CDR3 is 15 amino acids long. The CDR3 coding sequence is TGTGCCAGCAGCCGCGGGACCAACTCTGGAAACACCATATATTTT. Amino acid sequence: CASSRGTNSGNTIYF.

The chain links TRBV10-2 to TRBJ2-3; the D gene is possibly TRBD2 (5 bases). V lost 2 bases and J 8 bases, leaving 14 bases between the germline ends. Per the germline V gene, CDR1 is WSHSY and CDR2 is SAAADI. This CDR3 has 14 amino acids. The CDR3 region is CASSEEGSPATQYF. DNA of the CDR3: TGCGCCAGCAGTGAGGAGGGCTCACCGGCTACGCAGTATTTT.

The CDR3 DNA is TGTGCCAGCAGCGCGACCATGGGACAGGGCAATGGCTACACCTTC. Its translation: CASSATMGQGNGYTF. The gene calls are TRBV9 and TRBJ1-2; 9 bases map to TRBD1. The length of the CDR3 is 15 residues. Germline V gene sequence: CDR1 SGDLS, CDR2 YYNGEE. V was pared by 3 bases and J by 6 bases, with 9 bases of the junction left unmatched.